This T cell receptor (beta chain) was recovered during a study of CD8 T cells in ankylosing spondylitis. General study results and limits: The study identified a TCR beta motif of under 10 highly homologous variants that appeared characteristic of ankylosing spondylitis blood. Certain motif variants had earlier been reported in reactive arthritis synovial fluid and blood. There was reportedly significant enrichment of clones that were disease-linked in matched ankylosing spondylitis synovial fluid.

Each CDR3 protein gets one entry after TCRdb re-called the 5' RACE reads with MiXCR. The table shows 250,000 to 350,000 distinct CDR3 sequences, with less than 25% occurring only once. CDR3 length: 14 amino acids. Germline CDR1 is SEHNR and CDR2 is FQNEAQ (reference sequence). V lost 4 bases and J 2 bases, leaving 10 bases between the germline ends. Comment on this clonotype: What it recognizes is unknown.

This TCR came from a female donor with ankylosing spondylitis or in good health (not recorded which). V gene TRBV7-9 combines with J gene TRBJ2-3; a possible D gene is TRBD1 (6 bases). Specimen: blood, either unsorted or a sorted T cell fraction (not recorded which). The CDR3 nucleotides are TGTGCCAGCAGCTCCGGACAGCCCACAGATACGCAGTATTTT. Amino acid sequence: CASSSGQPTDTQYF.